Here is one TCR beta chain with its context. The specificity of this receptor is unknown. Per-base qualities were not stored, and no clone one base away is much larger. This specimen belongs to a study of CD8+CD57+ T cells in acquired aplastic anemia (dated by TCRdb to the late 2010s). About the investigation overall: On average, sorted CD4+ and CD8+ cells yielded around 3.5 ug of extracted DNA, with a range of about 0.19 to 30 ug. An average of roughly 10 million reads for CD4+ cells and 11 million or so reads for CD8+ cells was obtained from healthy donor samples. Overall results and qualifications from the work: CD8+ Simpson's diversity did not differ significantly between patients and healthy controls (P=0.060). Approximately 31 CD8+ CDR3 sequences were found in both patients and controls but appeared to be highly expressed in patients and within the immunodominant clones of the patients.

TCR beta VDJ combination and CDR3 sequence profiling used genomic DNA as the template. An Illumina HiSeq 2000 was used for TCR repertoire sequencing. Per the source publication's procedure: Repertoire assessment relied on Simpson's diversity index, CDR3 size and DJ length profiles, and TRBV/TRBJ rearrangement plots. Whichever DNA sequence was most abundant in the deep sequencing data was defined as the immunodominant clone. CDR3 amino acid sequences were checked for sharing between subjects and were compared against published repertoires and the VDJdb database. In-frame beta chains were kept once TCRdb had trimmed the public reads at Q25 with fastp and called clones with MiXCR. Every CDR3 protein is listed once, alongside the most common genes and DNA of its rows. These V and J calls originate from TCRdb's pipeline instead of the authors' own analysis. This sample has approximately 200,000 distinct CDR3 sequences in its table, and over 60% of those were observed once. The ten most abundant clones make up 25% to 30% of the sample.

In this study, sorted CD4+ and CD8+ T cells from the blood of healthy subjects and of severe aplastic anemia patients had their TCR repertoires deep-sequenced. Ficoll-Paque density gradient centrifugation was used to isolate peripheral blood mononuclear cells. Before DNA was extracted, CD4+ and CD8+ T cells were sorted using either FACS or magnetic beads. The sequencing sample was made of sorted CD4+, CD8+, or CD8+CD57+ T cells (not recorded which) from PBMCs. The source is a human donor in good health.

The sequence in DNA is TGTGCCAGCAGCCTCGGATCGGGACTAGCGGGAGCGGGTCAGTACTTC. It encodes CASSLGSGLAGAGQYF. The sequence joins TRBV7-2 to TRBJ2-5; 14 bases in the junction line up with TRBD2. From the cysteine through the phenylalanine, the CDR3 covers 16 amino acids. Only the CDR3 portion is preserved as DNA: 48 bases, with reading frame beginning at the first base. CDR1 and CDR2 are drawn from the germline V gene: SGHTA, FQGNSA. Trimming takes 5 bases off V and 11 bases off J; junction bases not matched to a gene: 13.